This TCR beta chain is drawn from a study of blood T cell repertoires in COVID-19. Cohort placement rested on clinical history that participants reported themselves. The protocol was immunoSEQ multiplex PCR, while the TCRdb copy is restricted to in-frame clones and leaves out a portion. The table has 310,000 or so clones, approximately 91% seen once. The CDR3 length is 15 residues. Trimming removed 2 bases from V and 2 bases from J, with 16 bases in between. Germline V gene sequence: CDR1 GTSNPN, CDR2 SVGIG (reference sequence). The chain is built from TRBV30 and TRBJ2-7; D is unresolved. This clonotype was sampled from a woman between 35 and 50 years old who had recovered from COVID-19. Sequences were obtained from PBMCs or T cells enriched from blood (not recorded which). The chain's CDR3 is CAWSLADIDPYEQYF. The CDR3 DNA is TGTGCCTGGAGTTTGGCGGATATAGACCCCTACGAGCAGTACTTC.